The following is a T cell receptor (beta chain) sequence with its context. The source of the sample is a study of control samples from healthy donors and cancer patients. CDR1 is SGHKS, CDR2 YYEKEE, per germline (reference sequence). This CDR3 is built from 16 residues. The V and J ends lost 4 bases and 4 bases respectively, with 20 bases between them. This table comes from immunoSEQ multiplex PCR, and its TCRdb copy is limited to in-frame clones, with some not included. In the table there are some 87,000 clones, roughly 82% of which are singletons. Sequenced sample: PBMCs. The rearrangement joins TRBV5-5 to TRBJ1-2; possibly TRBD1 for D (5 bases). This sequence was found in a man aged 60-69 years with head and neck cancer. In DNA, the CDR3 is TGTGCCAGCAGCGGAACCGGGACCCGGAGAGGCTATGGCTACACCTTC. Protein: CASSGTGTRRGYGYTF.